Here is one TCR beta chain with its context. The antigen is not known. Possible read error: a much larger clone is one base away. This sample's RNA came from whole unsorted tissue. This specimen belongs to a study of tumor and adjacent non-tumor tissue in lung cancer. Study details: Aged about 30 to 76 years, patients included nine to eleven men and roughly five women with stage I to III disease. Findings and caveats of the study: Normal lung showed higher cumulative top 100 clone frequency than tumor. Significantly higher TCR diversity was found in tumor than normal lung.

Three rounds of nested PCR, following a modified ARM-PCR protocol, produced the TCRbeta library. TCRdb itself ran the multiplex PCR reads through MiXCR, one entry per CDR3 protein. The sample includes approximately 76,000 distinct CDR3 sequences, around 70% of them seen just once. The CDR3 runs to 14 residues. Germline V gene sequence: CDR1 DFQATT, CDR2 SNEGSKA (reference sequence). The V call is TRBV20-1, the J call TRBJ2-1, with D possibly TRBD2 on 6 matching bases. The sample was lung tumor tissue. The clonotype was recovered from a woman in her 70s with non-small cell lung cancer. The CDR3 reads CSELSGPELNEQLF. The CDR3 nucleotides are TGCAGTGAGCTCAGCGGGCCCGAACTCAATGAGCAGCTCTTC.